Each of the 12 T cell receptor beta chains below was sequenced from the same sample in a study of blood T cells in healthy people across ages. Using a J-beta primer mix together with a sample-barcoded 5' primer, a second PCR was run for about 6 to 12 cycles. TCRdb re-analysed the 5' RACE reads in MiXCR, keeping a single row per CDR3 protein. The sample has some 1.4 million distinct CDR3 sequences, about 40% seen once; the top ten hold 7.9%. The sequencing input was blood. These receptors all come from a woman between 18 and 29 years old in good health.

There are a few counts of this clonotype. The V gene is TRBV12-3 or TRBV12-4, the J gene TRBJ2-3; tentative D call: TRBD2 (5 bases). Deletions cut 5 bases from V and 8 bases from J, with 14 bases between. The CDR3 has 13 amino acids. The CDR3 is CASSPALVPTQYF. The CDR3 coding sequence is TGTGCCAGCAGTCCAGCACTAGTTCCTACGCAGTATTTT.

The chain employs TRBV30 and TRBJ2-7, with TRBD1 matching 8 bases. Per the germline V gene, CDR1 is GTSNPN and CDR2 is SVGIG (reference sequence). The junction had 7 bases not matched to a gene; V was cut back by 5 bases and J by 7 bases. The CDR3 contains 12 residues. CDR3 coding DNA: TGTGCCTGGGGACAGGGAAGTTGGGAGCAGTACTTC. The encoded protein is CAWGQGSWEQYF.

The rearrangement joins TRBV6-1 to TRBJ2-1, with 11 bases identical to TRBD2. The CDR3 loop spans 17 amino acids. The germline V gene has CDR1 MNHNS and CDR2 SASEGT. Germline trimming cut 10 bases from V and 5 bases from J; bases unmatched to any gene: 16. The CDR3 region is CATRALDTTSGNNEQFF. The CDR3 DNA follows: TGTGCCACCCGGGCCCTGGATACGACTAGCGGGAACAATGAGCAGTTCTTC.

This clonotype was found a few times. The genes are TRBV29-1 and TRBJ2-1, with TRBD1 matching 8 bases. CDR1 and CDR2 from the germline V gene are SQVTM and ANQGSEA. This CDR3 has 13 amino acids. Trimming cost V 7 bases and J 4 bases; bases outside gene matches: 6. This chain's CDR3 is CSAGTGVYNEQFF. CDR3 coding DNA: TGCAGCGCAGGGACAGGAGTGTACAATGAGCAGTTCTTC.

With respect to this clonotype: A read error may produce the germline difference seen at one junction end. The gene calls are TRBV5-1 and TRBJ2-1, with no clear D. This CDR3 region has 15 residues. Per the germline V gene, CDR1 is SGHRS and CDR2 is YFSETQ. CDR3 sequence reads: CASSLEAFGNNVQFF. In nucleotides, the CDR3 is TGCGCCAGCAGCTTGGAGGCGTTTGGGAACAATGTGCAGTTCTTC.

The V gene is TRBV7-2, the J gene TRBJ2-7; TRBD2 agrees at 11 bases. The CDR3 loop spans 16 amino acids. Trimming at V came to 5 bases and at J to 0 bases, leaving 6 bases not matched to a gene. The germline V gene encodes CDR1 SGHTA and CDR2 FQGNSA. CDR3 in amino acids: CASSAPTSGNSYEQYF. The CDR3 coding sequence is TGTGCCAGCAGCGCACCGACTAGCGGGAACTCCTACGAGCAGTACTTC.

The chain recombines TRBV28 with TRBJ2-4, with D maybe TRBD1 (5 bases). The end of the DNA is better explained by TRBJ2-7, so the J call may be wrong. This CDR3 spans 13 amino acids. Per germline, CDR1 MDHEN and CDR2 SYDVKM. CDR3 coding DNA: TGTGCCAGCAGTTTACATCAGGGTAGCGAGCAGTACTTC. Its protein is CASSLHQGSEQYF.

J is TRBJ2-1 and V is TRBV20-1, with 11 bases fitting TRBD2. CDR1 DFQATT and CDR2 SNEGSKA come from the germline V gene (reference sequence). V trimming: 7 bases; J trimming: 0 bases; junction bases outside the gene matches: 8. The CDR3 contains 16 residues. CDR3 nucleotide sequence: TGCAGTGTTCCGGGACTAGCGGCCTCCTCCTACAATGAGCAGTTCTTC. It translates to CSVPGLAASSYNEQFF.

The chain joins TRBV20-1 to TRBJ2-7; 12 positions match TRBD2. Matching the DNA end better, TRBJ2-5 makes the J call doubtful. Germline V gene data show CDR1 as DFQATT and CDR2 as SNEGSKA (reference sequence). CDR3 length equals 15 residues. The CDR3 DNA sequence: TGCAGTGCTACGGAAGGACTAGCGGGAAGAGAGACCCAGTACTTC. This encodes CSATEGLAGRETQYF.

The table lists this clonotype with a few counts. This chain links TRBV4-1 with TRBJ2-1; 7 bases match TRBD2. The germline V gene encodes CDR1 MGHRA and CDR2 YSYEKL. V lost 4 bases to trimming and J lost 5 bases; unmatched junction nucleotides: 17. The CDR3 is made up of 18 amino acids. CDR3 region: CASSPQHLSGDLHNEQFF. DNA for the CDR3: TGCGCCAGCAGCCCTCAACACCTAAGCGGGGACCTACACAATGAGCAGTTCTTC.

The chain combines TRBV12-3 or TRBV12-4 with TRBJ1-1, with D uncertain. V lost 1 base and J lost 4, with 10 bases in between. The CDR3 consists of 14 residues. The CDR3 sequence: CASSLVGDGTEAFF. The CDR3 DNA reads TGTGCCAGCAGTTTAGTTGGGGATGGCACTGAAGCTTTCTTT.

The rearrangement joins TRBV6-1 to TRBJ2-1; the match to TRBD2 covers 13 bases. The CDR3 totals 15 residues. Germline V gives CDR1 MNHNS, CDR2 SASEGT. The V segment lost 8 bases and the J segment 8 bases; nucleotides outside the gene matches: 9. The CDR3 nucleotides read TGTGCCAGCGCTGTTGGGACTAGCGGGGTCTATGAGCAGTTCTTC. Translated: CASAVGTSGVYEQFF.